This is a list of T cell receptor beta chains from one sample in a study of human T cells and chemical hapten exposure. TCRdb reprocessed the RACE reads via MiXCR and lists one record per CDR3 protein. The table lists under 200,000 distinct CDR3 sequences, more than 25% of them singletons. The specimen comprised whole blood, sampled in connection with sensitization to the hapten diphenylcyclopropenone (DPC). These receptors came from a woman in her 30s with alopecia areata. Some clones in this sample may be carry-over from other donors' samples. Each CDR3 is given with its conserved first and last residue.

V gene	J gene	CDR3 protein
TRBV20-1	TRBJ2-3	CSAPTVATDTQYF
TRBV2	TRBJ1-2	CASRTQGVYGYTF
TRBV3-1	TRBJ2-1	CASSHWTSGIYNEQFF
TRBV10-3	TRBJ2-7	CATDDRGRAQYEQYF
TRBV20-1	TRBJ1-2	CSALPRSSGGGYTF
TRBV5-1	TRBJ1-4	CASTDKDEGKLFF
TRBV9	TRBJ1-2	CASSVDDYGYTF
TRBV29-1	TRBJ1-5	CSVGNRGNQPQHF
TRBV29-1	TRBJ1-2	CSSRSGGSYGYTF
TRBV19	TRBJ2-5	CASSPGTSGSRETQYF
TRBV7-2	TRBJ2-1	CASSPHLTVNNEQFF
TRBV2	TRBJ2-1	CASRYLTGGVIGEQFF
TRBV20-1	TRBJ2-3	CSGRDPSTDTQYF
TRBV5-6	TRBJ2-1	CASSPLAGHSYNEQFF
TRBV6-4	TRBJ1-5	CASSARGHHPGSWPQHF
TRBV7-2	TRBJ1-1	CASSHGNTEAFF
TRBV4-2	TRBJ2-1	CASSPEVGASLADHNEQFF
TRBV4-1	TRBJ2-3	CASSPTLVGDTQYF
TRBV12-3/TRBV12-4	TRBJ2-4	CASTRGGGKNIQYF
TRBV20-1	TRBJ1-4	CSAGWGEKLFF
TRBV28	TRBJ1-1	CASSFRGARTEAFF
TRBV29-1	TRBJ2-4	CSGRRENIQYF
TRBV4-2	TRBJ1-3	CASSQDRSGNTIYF
TRBV20-1	TRBJ1-5	CSASTGGQPQHF
TRBV20-1	TRBJ2-1	CSAGTSGGFYNEQFF
TRBV28	TRBJ1-2	CASRGPNYGYTF